This is a list of T cell receptor beta chains from one sample in a study of Graves' ophthalmopathy and Graves' hyperthyroidism. TCRdb itself ran the multiplex PCR reads through MiXCR, one entry per CDR3 protein. The table includes about 1.2 million distinct CDR3 sequences, about 35% detected once. Sequencing input: peripheral blood or thyroid tissue (not recorded which). The receptor set was obtained from an adult man with Graves' hyperthyroidism. CDR3s include the opening cysteine and the closing phenylalanine or tryptophan. Each record gives: clone size, V gene, J gene, D gene, CDR3 protein, CDR3 DNA. The D gene is left open where the match is weak. Size values are once, few and many counts, or a class for expanded clones, and some rows have none.

clone size: many
V gene: TRBV6-5
J gene: TRBJ1-1
D gene: .
CDR3 protein: CASSLGQLTEAFF
CDR3 DNA: TGTGCCAGCAGTCTCGGACAGCTCACTGAAGCTTTCTTT

clone size: .
V gene: TRBV7-9
J gene: TRBJ2-2
D gene: .
CDR3 protein: CASSTWTRTGELFF
CDR3 DNA: TGTGCCAGCAGCACCTGGACAAGGACCGGGGAGCTGTTTTTT

clone size: few
V gene: TRBV4-1
J gene: TRBJ2-7
D gene: TRBD1
CDR3 protein: CASSQELTGEYEQYF
CDR3 DNA: TGCGCCAGCAGCCAAGAGTTAACAGGGGAATACGAGCAGTACTTC

clone size: many
V gene: TRBV2
J gene: TRBJ2-2
D gene: TRBD1
CDR3 protein: CASLQGVWTGELFF
CDR3 DNA: TGTGCCAGCCTACAGGGGGTGTGGACCGGGGAGCTGTTTTTT

clone size: many
V gene: TRBV20-1
J gene: TRBJ1-1
D gene: .
CDR3 protein: CSASEGRNTEAFF
CDR3 DNA: TGCAGTGCTAGTGAGGGGAGGAACACTGAAGCTTTCTTT

clone size: many
V gene: TRBV7-8
J gene: TRBJ1-3
D gene: .
CDR3 protein: CASSLGTGHGNTIYF
CDR3 DNA: TGTGCCAGCAGCTTAGGCACGGGGCATGGAAACACCATATATTTT

clone size: few
V gene: TRBV5-1
J gene: TRBJ2-7
D gene: TRBD2
CDR3 protein: CASSFGLARPYEQYF
CDR3 DNA: TGCGCCAGCAGCTTTGGACTAGCGCGGCCCTACGAGCAGTACTTC

clone size: .
V gene: TRBV19
J gene: TRBJ1-3
D gene: .
CDR3 protein: CASRIEISSGNTIYF
CDR3 DNA: TGTGCCAGCAGGATAGAGATTTCCTCTGGAAACACCATATATTTT

clone size: .
V gene: TRBV20-1
J gene: TRBJ2-5
D gene: TRBD2
CDR3 protein: CSARTSGVRTQYF
CDR3 DNA: TGCAGTGCTCGGACTAGCGGGGTGAGGACCCAGTACTTC

clone size: .
V gene: TRBV29-1
J gene: TRBJ2-7
D gene: .
CDR3 protein: CSVGGQLAEEQYF
CDR3 DNA: TGCAGCGTTGGGGGACAACTCGCGGAAGAGCAGTACTTC

clone size: once
V gene: TRBV11-2
J gene: TRBJ1-3
D gene: .
CDR3 protein: CASSLSLISGNTIYF
CDR3 DNA: TGTGCCAGCAGCTTATCGCTGATCTCTGGAAACACCATATATTTT

clone size: few
V gene: TRBV20-1
J gene: TRBJ2-7
D gene: .
CDR3 protein: CSARVILQGRGTYEQYF
CDR3 DNA: TGCAGTGCTAGAGTTATACTGCAGGGGAGAGGGACTTACGAGCAGTACTTC

clone size: many
V gene: TRBV9
J gene: TRBJ2-7
D gene: TRBD2
CDR3 protein: CASSVGGGGAYEQYF
CDR3 DNA: TGTGCCAGCAGCGTAGGGGGCGGGGGGGCCTACGAGCAGTACTTC

clone size: many
V gene: TRBV7-9
J gene: TRBJ2-5
D gene: TRBD2
CDR3 protein: CASSSTQREWGQYF
CDR3 DNA: TGTGCCAGCAGCTCGACCCAGCGGGAGTGGGGCCAGTACTTC

clone size: many
V gene: TRBV25-1
J gene: TRBJ1-1
D gene: TRBD1
CDR3 protein: CASSDSWGQRSAEAFF
CDR3 DNA: TGTGCCAGCAGTGACTCCTGGGGACAGCGTTCGGCTGAAGCTTTCTTT

clone size: few
V gene: TRBV20-1
J gene: TRBJ2-5
D gene: TRBD2
CDR3 protein: CSASKERGGTQYF
CDR3 DNA: TGCAGTGCCAGCAAAGAGCGGGGAGGGACCCAGTACTTC